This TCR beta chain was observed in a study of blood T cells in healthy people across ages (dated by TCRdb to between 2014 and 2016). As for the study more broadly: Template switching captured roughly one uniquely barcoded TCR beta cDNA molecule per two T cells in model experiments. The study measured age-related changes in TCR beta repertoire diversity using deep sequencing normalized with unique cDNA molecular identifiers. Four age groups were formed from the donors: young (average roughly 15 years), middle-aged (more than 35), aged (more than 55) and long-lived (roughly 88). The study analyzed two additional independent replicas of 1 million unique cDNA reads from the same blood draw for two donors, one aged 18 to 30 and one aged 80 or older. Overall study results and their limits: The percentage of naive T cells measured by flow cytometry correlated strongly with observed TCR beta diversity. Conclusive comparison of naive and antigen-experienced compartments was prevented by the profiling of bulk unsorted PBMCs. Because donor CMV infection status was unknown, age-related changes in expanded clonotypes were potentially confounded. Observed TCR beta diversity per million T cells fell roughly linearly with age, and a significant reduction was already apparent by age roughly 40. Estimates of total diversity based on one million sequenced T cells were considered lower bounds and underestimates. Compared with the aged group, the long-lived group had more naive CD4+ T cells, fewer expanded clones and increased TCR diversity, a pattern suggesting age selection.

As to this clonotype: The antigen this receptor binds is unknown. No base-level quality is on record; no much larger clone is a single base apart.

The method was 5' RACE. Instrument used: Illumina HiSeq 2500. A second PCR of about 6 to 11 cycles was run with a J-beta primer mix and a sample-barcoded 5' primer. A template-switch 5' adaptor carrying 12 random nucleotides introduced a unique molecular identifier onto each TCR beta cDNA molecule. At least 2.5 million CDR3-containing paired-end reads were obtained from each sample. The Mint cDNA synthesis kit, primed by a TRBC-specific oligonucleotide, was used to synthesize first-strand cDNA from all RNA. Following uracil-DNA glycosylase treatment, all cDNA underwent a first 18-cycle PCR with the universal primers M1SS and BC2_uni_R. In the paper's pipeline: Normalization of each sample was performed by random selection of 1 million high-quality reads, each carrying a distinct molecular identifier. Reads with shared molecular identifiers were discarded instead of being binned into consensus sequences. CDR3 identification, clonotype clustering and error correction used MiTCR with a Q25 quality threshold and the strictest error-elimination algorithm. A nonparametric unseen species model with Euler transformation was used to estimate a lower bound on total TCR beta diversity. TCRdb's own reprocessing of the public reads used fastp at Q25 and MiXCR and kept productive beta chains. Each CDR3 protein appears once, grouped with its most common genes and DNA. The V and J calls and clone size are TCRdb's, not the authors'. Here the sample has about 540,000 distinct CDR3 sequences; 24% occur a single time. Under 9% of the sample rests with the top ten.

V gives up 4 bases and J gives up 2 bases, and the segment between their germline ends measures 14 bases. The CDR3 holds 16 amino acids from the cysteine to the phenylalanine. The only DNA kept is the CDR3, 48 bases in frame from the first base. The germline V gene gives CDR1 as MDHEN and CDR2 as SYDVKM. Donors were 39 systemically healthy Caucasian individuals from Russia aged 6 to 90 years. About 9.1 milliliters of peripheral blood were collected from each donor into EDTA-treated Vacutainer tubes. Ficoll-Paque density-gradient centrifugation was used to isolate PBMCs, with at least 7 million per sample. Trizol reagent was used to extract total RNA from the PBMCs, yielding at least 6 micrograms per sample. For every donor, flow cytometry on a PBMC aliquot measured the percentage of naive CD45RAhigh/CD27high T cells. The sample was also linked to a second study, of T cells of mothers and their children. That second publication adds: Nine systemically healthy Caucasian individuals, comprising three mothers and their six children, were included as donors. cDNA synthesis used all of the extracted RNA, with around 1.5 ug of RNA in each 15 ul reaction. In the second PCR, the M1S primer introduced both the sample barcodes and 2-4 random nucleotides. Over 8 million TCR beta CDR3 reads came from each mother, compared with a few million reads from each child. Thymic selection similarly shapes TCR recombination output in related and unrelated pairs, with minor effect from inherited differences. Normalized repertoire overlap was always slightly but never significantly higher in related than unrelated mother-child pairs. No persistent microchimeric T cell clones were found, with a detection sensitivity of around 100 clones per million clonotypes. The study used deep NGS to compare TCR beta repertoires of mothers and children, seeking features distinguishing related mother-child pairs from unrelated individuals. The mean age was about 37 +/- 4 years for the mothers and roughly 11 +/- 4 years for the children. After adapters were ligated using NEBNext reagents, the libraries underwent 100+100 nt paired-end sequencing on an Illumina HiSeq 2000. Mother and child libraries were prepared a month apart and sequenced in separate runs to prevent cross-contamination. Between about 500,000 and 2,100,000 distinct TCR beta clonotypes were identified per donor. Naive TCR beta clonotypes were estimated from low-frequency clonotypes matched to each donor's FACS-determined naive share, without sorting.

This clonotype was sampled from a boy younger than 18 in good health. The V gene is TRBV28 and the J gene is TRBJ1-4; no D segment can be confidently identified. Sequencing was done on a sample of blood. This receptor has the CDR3 CASSSPRTSTNEKLFF. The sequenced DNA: TGTGCCAGCAGTTCTCCACGGACCTCCACTAATGAAAAACTGTTTTTT.